This paragraph covers one TCR beta chain sequence. The CDR3 length is 14 residues. Trimming removed 0 bases at V and 6 bases at J, with 12 bases between. CDR1 and CDR2 (germline): SGHRS, YFSETQ. These data belong to a study of shared clonotypes between healthy human individuals. The assay was carried out at the deep level. TCRdb's copy holds only in-frame clones and misses some; the assay was immunoSEQ multiplex PCR. The data show over 2 million clones, approximately 94% seen once. Positively selected for CCR7, the CD45RO-negative cells used as naive CD8 cells excluded terminally differentiated effector memory CD45RA+ cells.

This TCR derives from a man younger than 35 in good health. Sample: naive CD8+ T cells sorted from blood. The rearrangement joins TRBV5-1 to TRBJ1-1, with D possibly matching TRBD1 (5 bases). The CDR3 DNA is TGCGCCAGCAGCTTGGCCGCAGGGTGGGCTGAAGCTTTCTTT. Its translation: CASSLAAGWAEAFF.